The present T cell receptor (beta chain) was sequenced within a study of cytomegalovirus exposure and HLA in healthy donors. Study results and caveats: Reportedly, cytomegalovirus status was diagnosed with high sensitivity and specificity.

For this clone: The antigen is unknown.

This table comes from immunoSEQ multiplex PCR, and its TCRdb copy is limited to in-frame clones, with some not included. This table has about 160,000 clones, around four fifths appearing once. J was trimmed by 0 bases and V by 2 bases; bases with no gene match: 4. The CDR3 is 16 residues long. Germline CDR1 reads SGHNT; CDR2 reads YYREEE (reference sequence). The rearrangement joins TRBV5-4 to TRBJ2-2, with TRBD1 matching 7 bases. Sequenced sample: PBMCs. This TCR was recovered from a man in his thirties or forties in good health and CMV-seropositive. CDR3: CASSFHTGANTGELFF. The DNA for the CDR3 is TGTGCCAGCAGCTTCCACACAGGGGCGAACACCGGGGAGCTGTTTTTT.